These 21 T cell receptor beta chains were all obtained from the same sample, sequenced in a study of shared clonotypes between healthy human individuals. Libraries were prepared by immunoSEQ multiplex PCR; TCRdb keeps only in-frame clonotypes and omits some of them. The repertoire holds about 1.1 million clones, with around 78% as singletons. Sequenced input: memory CD4+ T cells from PBMCs. Subset given: CD45RA-negative fraction. These receptors originate from a man between 18 and 35 years old in good health. Some clones in this sample may be carry-over from other donors' samples.

The chain employs TRBV30 and TRBJ2-7; TRBD2 aligns across 10 bases. This CDR3 region has 20 residues. The germline V gene encodes CDR1 GTSNPN and CDR2 SVGIG (reference sequence). The J segment lost 1 base and the V segment lost 3 bases, leaving 21 bases of the junction unmatched. DNA for the CDR3: TGTGCCTGGAGCATCCTCCTCGAACTAGCGGGACCAAACCTTTCCTACGAGCAGTACTTC. Protein product: CAWSILLELAGPNLSYEQYF.

The V gene is TRBV7-9, the J gene TRBJ1-5; 11 positions match TRBD1. There are 15 residues in the CDR3. Germline V gene sequence: CDR1 SEHNR, CDR2 FQNEAQ (reference sequence). Trimming cost V 5 bases and J 5 bases; bases outside gene matches: 5. CDR3 nucleotides: TGTGCCAGCAGCCCCGGGACAGGGGGTTATCAGCCCCAGCATTTT. This sequence encodes CASSPGTGGYQPQHF. The full variable domain, rest sourced from reference TRBV7-9 and TRBJ1-5, is DTGVSQNPRHKITKRGQNVTFRCDPISEHNRLYWYRQTLGQGPEFLTYFQNEAQLEKSRLLSDRFSAERPKGSFSTLEIQRTEQGDSAMYLCASSPGTGGYQPQHFGDGTRLSIL.

V usage is TRBV6-6 and J usage is TRBJ1-1, with a weak D call TRBD1 (5 bases). Germline lookup yields CDR1 MNHNY and CDR2 SVGAGI (reference sequence). The V end lost 0 bases, the J end lost 8 bases, and 10 bases lay between the germline ends. This CDR3 comprises 13 residues. The CDR3 loop reads CASSYSLGVEAFF. The CDR3 nucleotides read TGTGCCAGCAGTTACTCGCTGGGGGTCGAAGCTTTCTTT.

The rearrangement links TRBV5-1 to TRBJ2-3; D might be TRBD1 or TRBD2, each matching 5 bases. The CDR3 is 14 amino acids. Germline-derived CDR1 and CDR2 are SGHRS and YFSETQ. The germline V and J ends were trimmed by 3 bases and 5 bases, with 13 bases remaining between them. CDR3 in DNA: TGCGCCAGCAGCTCGGGGCACCCGGGAGATACGCAGTATTTT. Its translation is CASSSGHPGDTQYF.

A remark on this clone: This sequence may be a read error, since a much larger clone differs from it by one base. Other DNA sequences from this sample encode an identical CDR3 as well. V and J are TRBV29-1 and TRBJ2-3; D perhaps matches TRBD2 (6 bases). V was pared by 1 base and J by 11 bases, with 13 bases between. Germline V gives CDR1 SQVTM, CDR2 ANQGSEA. This CDR3 is built from 12 residues. The chain's CDR3 is CSVEVAGQRQYF. CDR3 nucleotide sequence: TGCAGCGTTGAAGTGGCGGGGCAGCGGCAGTATTTT.

The genes are TRBV30 and TRBJ1-1; D gene ambiguous. There are 14 residues in the CDR3. Germline V gene lookup returns CDR1 GTSNPN and CDR2 SVGIG (reference sequence). V shed 2 bases and J shed 1 base, with 11 bases lying between them. The chain's CDR3 is CAWSPGPKNTEAFF. The CDR3 region has the DNA TGTGCCTGGAGTCCCGGACCGAAGAACACTGAAGCTTTCTTT. Full variable domain (remainder filled in from reference TRBV30 and TRBJ1-1): SQTIHQWPATLVQPVGSPLSLECTVEGTSNPNLYWYRQAAGRGLQLLFYSVGIGQISSEVPQNLSASRPQDRQFILSSKKLLLSDSGFYLCAWSPGPKNTEAFFGQGTRLTVV.

The chain links TRBV9 to TRBJ1-1, with TRBD1 matching over 8 bases. The germline V gene has CDR1 SGDLS and CDR2 YYNGEE. V shed 3 bases and J 5 bases; nucleotides not matched to a gene: 6. The CDR3 length is 14 residues. The CDR3 DNA reads as TGTGCCAGCAGCGCAGGGGGCGGTAGAACTGAAGCTTTCTTT. It specifies CASSAGGGRTEAFF.

The chain employs TRBV7-2 and TRBJ2-7; D gene uncertain. From germline, CDR1 is SGHTA and CDR2 FQGNSA. The length of the CDR3 is 16 residues. The V and J ends lost 0 bases and 2 bases respectively, with 14 bases between them. This chain's CDR3 is CASSLAARSVTYEQYF. Written as DNA, the CDR3 is TGTGCCAGCAGCTTAGCAGCCCGCAGCGTCACCTACGAGCAGTACTTC.

V usage is TRBV19 and J usage is TRBJ2-2, with 13 bases identical to TRBD2. The CDR3 consists of 17 residues. Germline loops: CDR1 LNHDA, CDR2 SQIVND (reference sequence). V gave up 7 bases and J gave up 0 bases; unmatched junction bases: 5. DNA for the CDR3: TGTGCCAGTACCGCGGGACTAGCGGGGACGAACACCGGGGAGCTGTTTTTT. Encoded protein: CASTAGLAGTNTGELFF.

This clone was counted many times. The rearrangement uses TRBV5-6 and TRBJ2-2; 12 bases are shared with TRBD2. The germline CDR1 and CDR2 sequences are SGHDT and YYEEEE. The CDR3 has 17 residues. V trimming: 0 bases; J trimming: 5 bases; junction bases outside the gene matches: 5. DNA for the CDR3: TGTGCCAGCAGCTTGGCTAGCGGGAGGGCCCGGACCGGGGAGCTGTTTTTT. Translated: CASSLASGRARTGELFF.

A word on this clone: The same CDR3 is also encoded by other DNA sequences in this sample. The chain joins TRBV30 to TRBJ1-4; D call uncertain. This CDR3 contains 14 residues. The V end was cut by 0 bases, the J end by 1 base, with 6 bases between. Germline CDR1 and CDR2: GTSNPN and SVGIG (reference sequence). DNA for the CDR3: TGTGCCTGGAGTGTAGGCGGAACTAATGAAAAACTGTTTTTT. Residues: CAWSVGGTNEKLFF.

The chain has TRBV29-1 and TRBJ2-7, with a tentative D call TRBD2 (6 bases). V was cut by 5 bases and J by 2 bases, with 10 bases left in between. This CDR3 has 12 residues. Germline CDR1 SQVTM, CDR2 ANQGSEA. The CDR3 region has the DNA TGCAGCGTTTCCAGCGGGCCCTACGAGCAGTACTTC. This translates into CSVSSGPYEQYF.

CDR3 region: CATSGAPRETQYF. The CDR3 nucleotides read TGTGCCACCTCCGGGGCCCCACGGGAGACCCAGTACTTC. The chain uses TRBV5-4 and TRBJ2-5; perhaps D is TRBD1 or TRBD2 (5 bases each). V was trimmed by 9 bases and J by 5 bases, leaving 17 bases between them. CDR3 size: 13 residues. The germline V gene encodes CDR1 SGHNT and CDR2 YYREEE (reference sequence). Full variable domain (remainder filled in from reference TRBV5-4 and TRBJ2-5): ETGVTQSPTHLIKTRGQQVTLRCSSQSGHNTVSWYQQALGQGPQFIFQYYREEENGRGNFPPRFSGLQFPNYSSELNVNALELDDSALYLCATSGAPRETQYFGPGTRLLVL.

The V and J genes are TRBV5-4 and TRBJ1-1; 7 bases agree with TRBD1. CDR3 length equals 15 residues. Trimming took 2 bases from V and 4 from J; bases not matched to a gene: 8. Per germline, CDR1 SGHNT and CDR2 YYREEE (reference sequence). CDR3 nucleotides: TGTGCCAGCAGCTTCCGATTGACAGGGCCCACTGAAGCTTTCTTT. This translates into CASSFRLTGPTEAFF.

In its sample, this clone was seen a few times. The J gene is TRBJ2-2, the V gene TRBV14; 7 bases map to TRBD1. The germline CDR1 and CDR2 sequences are SGHDN and FVKESK. This CDR3 comprises 16 residues. J gave up 1 base and V 5 bases, and 7 bases lay outside the gene matches. CDR3: CASSDRVLLNTGELFF. The CDR3 DNA sequence: TGTGCCAGCAGCGACAGGGTTTTACTGAACACCGGGGAGCTGTTTTTT. The full variable domain, in which reference TRBV14 and TRBJ2-2 provide the parts outside the CDR3, is EAGVTQFPSHSVIEKGQTVTLRCDPISGHDNLYWYRRVMGKEIKFLLHFVKESKQDESGMPNNRFLAERTGGTYSTLKVQPAELEDSGVYFCASSDRVLLNTGELFFGEGSRLTVL.

CDR3 sequence: CATSRSLAGGPRETQYF. The CDR3, as DNA: TGTGCCACCAGCAGATCTCTAGCGGGAGGGCCGAGAGAGACCCAGTACTTC. This chain connects TRBV15 to TRBJ2-5; 12 nucleotides match TRBD2. Germline V gene lookup returns CDR1 LNHNV and CDR2 YYDKDF (reference sequence). With 2 bases clipped from V and 4 bases from J, the junction kept 8 bases outside the gene matches. The CDR3 is 17 residues long.

This sequence joins TRBV5-1 and TRBJ2-7; the match to TRBD1 covers 9 bases. This CDR3 spans 15 amino acids. From germline, CDR1 is SGHRS and CDR2 YFSETQ. V was clipped by 0 bases and J by 6 bases; unmatched bases: 7. The CDR3 region is CASSLGTGQGREQYF. For the CDR3, the DNA is TGCGCCAGCAGCTTGGGGACTGGACAGGGGCGCGAGCAGTACTTC.

The chain couples TRBV18 to TRBJ2-7; 10 positions match TRBD2. This CDR3 comprises 13 residues. V was clipped by 6 bases and J by 5 bases; unmatched bases: 4. The germline gives CDR1 KGHSH, CDR2 LQKENI. DNA for the CDR3: TGTGCCAGCTCCCTAGCGGGAGACCACGAGCAGTACTTC. Translation gives CASSLAGDHEQYF.

This chain links TRBV21-1 with TRBJ2-7. TRBV21-1 constitutes a pseudogene. The CDR3 spans 15 residues. The CDR3 loop is CASSKVTGTDYEQYF. CDR3 in DNA: TGTGCCAGCAGCAAAGTAACAGGGACTGACTACGAGCAGTACTTC.

The rearrangement uses TRBV30 and TRBJ1-5, with D possibly TRBD1 on 6 matching bases. V gave up 2 bases and J gave up 7 bases, with 18 bases separating them. From germline, CDR1 is GTSNPN and CDR2 SVGIG (reference sequence). This CDR3 is built from 15 residues. CDR3 nucleotide sequence: TGTGCCTGGAGTACGGCCGGGGGCACGAGGCAGCCCCAGCATTTT. It encodes CAWSTAGGTRQPQHF.

The chain couples TRBV30 to TRBJ1-4, with D uncertain. This CDR3 spans 11 amino acids. Trimming shortened V by 3 bases and J by 4 bases, and 3 bases separated the two germline ends. Germline CDR1 reads GTSNPN; CDR2 reads SVGIG (reference sequence). CDR3 DNA sequence: TGTGCCTGGAGGGGTAATGAAAAACTGTTTTTT. As protein: CAWRGNEKLFF.